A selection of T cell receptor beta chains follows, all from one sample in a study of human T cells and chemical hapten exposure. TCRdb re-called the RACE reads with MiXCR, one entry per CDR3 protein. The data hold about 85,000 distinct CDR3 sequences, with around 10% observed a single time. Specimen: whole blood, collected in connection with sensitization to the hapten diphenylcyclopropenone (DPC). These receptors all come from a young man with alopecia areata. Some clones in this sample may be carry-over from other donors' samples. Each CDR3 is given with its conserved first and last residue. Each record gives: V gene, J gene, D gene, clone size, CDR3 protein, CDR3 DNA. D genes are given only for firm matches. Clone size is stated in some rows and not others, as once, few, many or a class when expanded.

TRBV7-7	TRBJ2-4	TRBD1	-	CASSLGPTGVRYF	TGTGCCAGCAGCTTAGGCCCCACAGGGGTTAGGTACTTC
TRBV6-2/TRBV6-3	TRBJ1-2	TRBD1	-	CASSLDRESYGYTF	TGTGCCAGCAGCCTCGACAGGGAATCCTATGGCTACACCTTC
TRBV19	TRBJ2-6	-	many	CASSALRGAGANVLTF	TGTGCCAGTAGTGCGCTCCGCGGGGCTGGGGCCAACGTCCTGACTTTC
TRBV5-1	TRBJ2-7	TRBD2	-	CASSLGEGRTLHEQYF	TGCGCCAGCAGCTTAGGGGAGGGCAGGACGCTCCACGAGCAGTACTTC
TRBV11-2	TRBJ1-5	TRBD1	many	CASSLGRQGARNQPQHF	TGTGCCAGCAGCTTAGGGCGGCAGGGGGCTCGGAATCAGCCCCAGCATTTT
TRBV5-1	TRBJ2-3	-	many	CASSSGTSTDTQYF	TGCGCCAGCAGCTCGGGGACAAGCACAGATACGCAGTATTTT
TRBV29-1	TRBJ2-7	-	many	CSATDIYEQYF	TGCAGCGCTACGGACATCTACGAGCAGTACTTC
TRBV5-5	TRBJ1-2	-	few	CASSLATVTSTGYTF	TGTGCCAGCAGCTTGGCCACGGTTACTTCTACTGGCTACACCTTC
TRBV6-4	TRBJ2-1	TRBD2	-	CASSSTSGGGHEQFF	TGTGCCAGCAGTTCAACTAGCGGGGGGGGACATGAGCAGTTCTTC
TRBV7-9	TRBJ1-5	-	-	CASSFEGTNQPQHF	TGTGCCAGCAGCTTCGAGGGTACTAATCAGCCCCAGCATTTT
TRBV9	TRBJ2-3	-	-	CASSVGPGADTQYF	TGTGCCAGCAGCGTTGGCCCGGGCGCAGATACGCAGTATTTT
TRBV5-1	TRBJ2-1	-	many	CASSLLQNYNEQFF	TGCGCCAGCAGCTTGCTACAGAATTACAATGAGCAGTTCTTC
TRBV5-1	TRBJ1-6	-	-	CASSLINSPLHF	TGCGCCAGCAGCTTGATTAATTCACCCCTCCACTTT
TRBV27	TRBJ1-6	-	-	CASSGNGVNSPLHF	TGTGCCAGCAGTGGAAACGGGGTTAATTCACCCCTCCACTTT
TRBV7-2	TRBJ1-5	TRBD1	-	CASSLDLGGHQPQHF	TGTGCCAGCAGCTTAGATTTAGGGGGCCATCAGCCCCAGCATTTT
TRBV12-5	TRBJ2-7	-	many	CAEDSDWEQYF	TGTGCCGAAGATTCGGACTGGGAGCAGTACTTC
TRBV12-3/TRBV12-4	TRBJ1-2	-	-	CASASGEDSREQYGYTF	TGTGCCAGCGCTAGCGGGGAGGACTCCCGGGAGCAATATGGCTACACCTTC
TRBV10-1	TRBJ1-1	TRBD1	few	CASSLPGGTEAFF	TGCGCCAGCAGTCTTCCAGGGGGCACTGAAGCTTTCTTT
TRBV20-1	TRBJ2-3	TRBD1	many	CSARDRGLEDTQYF	TGCAGTGCTAGGGACAGGGGGCTCGAAGATACGCAGTATTTT
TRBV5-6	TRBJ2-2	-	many	CASSFNVGTGELFF	TGTGCCAGCAGCTTTAATGTGGGGACGGGGGAGCTGTTTTTT
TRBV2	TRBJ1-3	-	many	CASIRSTGNTIYF	TGTGCCAGCATAAGGTCGACTGGAAACACCATATATTTT
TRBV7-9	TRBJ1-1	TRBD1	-	CASSSDRVSTEAFF	TGTGCCAGCAGCTCCGACAGGGTTAGCACTGAAGCTTTCTTT
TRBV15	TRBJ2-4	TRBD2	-	CATSRDQAGLAKNIQYF	TGTGCCACCAGCAGAGATCAAGCGGGGCTAGCCAAAAACATTCAGTACTTC